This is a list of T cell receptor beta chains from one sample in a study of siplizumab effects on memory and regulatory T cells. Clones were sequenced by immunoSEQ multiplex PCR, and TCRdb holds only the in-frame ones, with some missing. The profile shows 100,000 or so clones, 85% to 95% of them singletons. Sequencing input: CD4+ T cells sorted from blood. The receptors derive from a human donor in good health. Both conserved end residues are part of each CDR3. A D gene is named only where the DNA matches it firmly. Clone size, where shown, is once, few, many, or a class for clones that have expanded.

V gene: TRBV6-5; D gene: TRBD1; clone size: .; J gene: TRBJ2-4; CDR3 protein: CASSSRTGLNIQYF; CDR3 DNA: TGTGCCAGCAGCTCTCGGACAGGACTAAACATTCAGTACTTC
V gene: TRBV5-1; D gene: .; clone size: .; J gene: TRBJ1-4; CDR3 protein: CASSPSLTYRAKLFF; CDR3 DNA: TGCGCCAGCAGCCCTAGCTTGACATACCGGGCAAAACTGTTTTTT
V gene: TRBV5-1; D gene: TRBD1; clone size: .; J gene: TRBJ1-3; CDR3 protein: CASSLEQGAYGNTIYF; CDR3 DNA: TGCGCCAGCAGCTTGGAACAGGGGGCGTACGGAAACACCATATATTTT
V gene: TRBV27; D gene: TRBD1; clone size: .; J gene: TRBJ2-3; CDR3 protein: CASSPRQGRTDTQYF; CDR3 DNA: TGTGCCAGCAGTCCACGACAGGGTCGTACAGATACGCAGTATTTT
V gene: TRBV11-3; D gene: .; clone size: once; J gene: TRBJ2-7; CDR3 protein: CASSLSRITYEQYF; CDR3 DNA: TGTGCCAGCAGCTTGAGCAGGATTACCTACGAGCAGTACTTC
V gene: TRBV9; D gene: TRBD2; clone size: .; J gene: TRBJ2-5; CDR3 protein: CASSVGSSGGETQYF; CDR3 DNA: TGTGCCAGCAGCGTCGGGTCTAGCGGGGGGGAGACCCAGTACTTC
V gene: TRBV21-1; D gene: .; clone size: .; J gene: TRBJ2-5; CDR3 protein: CASSKREEGQETQYF; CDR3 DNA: TGTGCCAGCAGCAAAAGGGAGGAGGGCCAAGAGACCCAGTACTTC
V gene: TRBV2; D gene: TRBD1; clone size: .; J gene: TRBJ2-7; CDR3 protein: CASVQGAPLEQYF; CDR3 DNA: TGTGCCAGCGTTCAGGGGGCCCCCCTCGAGCAGTACTTC
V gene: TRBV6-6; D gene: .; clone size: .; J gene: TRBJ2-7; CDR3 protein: CASSFSYEQYF; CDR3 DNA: TGTGCCAGCAGTTTCAGCTACGAGCAGTACTTC
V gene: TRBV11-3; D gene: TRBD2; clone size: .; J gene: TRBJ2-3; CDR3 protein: CASSRGTSGGAGDTQYF; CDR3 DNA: TGTGCCAGCAGCCGTGGGACTAGCGGGGGGGCTGGGGATACGCAGTATTTT
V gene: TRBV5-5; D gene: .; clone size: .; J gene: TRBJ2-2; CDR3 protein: CASSLSWRLGSGELFF; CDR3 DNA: TGTGCCAGCAGCTTGTCTTGGCGACTGGGCTCCGGGGAGCTGTTTTTT
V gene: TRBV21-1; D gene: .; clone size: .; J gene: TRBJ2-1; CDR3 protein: CASSRKQRRDEQFF; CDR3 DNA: TGTGCCAGCAGCCGAAAGCAGAGAAGAGATGAGCAGTTCTTC
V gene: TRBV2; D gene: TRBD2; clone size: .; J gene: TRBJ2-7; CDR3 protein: CASTLAGATYEQYF; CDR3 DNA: TGTGCCAGTACCCTAGCGGGGGCCACCTACGAGCAGTACTTC
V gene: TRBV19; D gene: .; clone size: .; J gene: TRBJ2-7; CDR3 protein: CASSDGTLQTYEQYF; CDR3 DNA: TGTGCCAGTAGTGATGGGACACTCCAAACCTACGAGCAGTACTTC
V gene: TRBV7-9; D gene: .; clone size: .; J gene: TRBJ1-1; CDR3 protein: CASSLEGSLTRGTEAFF; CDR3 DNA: TGTGCCAGCAGCTTAGAAGGCAGTTTAACCCGGGGCACTGAAGCTTTCTTT
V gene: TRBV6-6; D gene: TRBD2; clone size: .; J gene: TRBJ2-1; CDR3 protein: CASSYRLAGVQEQFF; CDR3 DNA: TGTGCCAGCAGTTACAGACTAGCGGGGGTACAAGAGCAGTTCTTC
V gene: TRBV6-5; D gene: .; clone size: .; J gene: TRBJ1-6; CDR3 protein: CASTDRFSPLHF; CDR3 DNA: TGTGCCAGCACCGACAGGTTCTCACCCCTCCACTTT
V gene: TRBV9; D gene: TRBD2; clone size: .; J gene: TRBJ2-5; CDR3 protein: CASSTSGGALETQYF; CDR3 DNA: TGTGCCAGCAGCACCAGCGGGGGGGCCTTGGAGACCCAGTACTTC
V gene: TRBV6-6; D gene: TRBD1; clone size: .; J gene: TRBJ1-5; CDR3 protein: CASSYLSGTAYF; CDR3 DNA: TGTGCCAGCAGTTACCTTTCCGGGACAGCCTATTTT
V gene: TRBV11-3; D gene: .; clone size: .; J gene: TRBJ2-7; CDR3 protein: CASSLRDDYEQYF; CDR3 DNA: TGTGCCAGCAGCTTGCGGGATGACTACGAGCAGTACTTC
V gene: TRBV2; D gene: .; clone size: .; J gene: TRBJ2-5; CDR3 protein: CASSESLAGRSLETQYF; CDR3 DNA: TGTGCCAGCAGTGAGTCCTTGGCGGGACGGTCGCTCGAGACCCAGTACTTC
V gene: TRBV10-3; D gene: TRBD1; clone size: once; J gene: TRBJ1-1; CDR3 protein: CAISESIYRGKEAFF; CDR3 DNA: TGTGCCATCAGTGAGTCGATTTACAGGGGCAAAGAAGCTTTCTTT
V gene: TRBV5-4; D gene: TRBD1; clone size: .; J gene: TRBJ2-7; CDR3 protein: CASSLGAPGQGYEQYF; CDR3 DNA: TGTGCCAGCAGCTTGGGGGCCCCGGGACAGGGTTACGAGCAGTACTTC
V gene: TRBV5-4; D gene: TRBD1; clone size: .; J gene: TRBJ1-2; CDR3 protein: CASRETGGVLGYTF; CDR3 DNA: TGTGCCAGCAGGGAGACAGGGGGGGTCCTGGGCTACACCTTC
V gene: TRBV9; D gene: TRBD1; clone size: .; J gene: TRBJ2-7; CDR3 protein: CASSVALGTGNEQYF; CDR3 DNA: TGTGCCAGCAGCGTAGCTCTGGGGACAGGGAACGAGCAGTACTTC
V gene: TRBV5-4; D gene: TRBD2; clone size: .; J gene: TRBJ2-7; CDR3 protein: CASKPGLAGEGFGEQYF; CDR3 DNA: TGTGCCAGTAAACCGGGACTAGCGGGAGAGGGGTTCGGCGAGCAGTACTTC
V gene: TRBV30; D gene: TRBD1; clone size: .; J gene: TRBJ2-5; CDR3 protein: CAWSLLGTEQETQYF; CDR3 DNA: TGTGCCTGGAGTCTACTCGGGACAGAGCAAGAGACCCAGTACTTC
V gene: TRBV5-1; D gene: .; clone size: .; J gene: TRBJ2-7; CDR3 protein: CASSLLTGTYYEQYF; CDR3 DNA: TGCGCCAGCAGCTTACTCACCGGGACGTACTACGAGCAGTACTTC
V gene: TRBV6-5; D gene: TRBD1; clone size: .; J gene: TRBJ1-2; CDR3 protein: CASSYLRQGGVYGYTF; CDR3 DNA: TGTGCCAGCAGTTACCTTCGACAGGGAGGCGTCTATGGCTACACCTTC
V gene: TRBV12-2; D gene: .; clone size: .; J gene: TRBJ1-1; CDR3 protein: CASRLAAASEAFF; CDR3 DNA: TGTGCAAGTCGCTTAGCGGCGGCAAGTGAAGCTTTCTTT
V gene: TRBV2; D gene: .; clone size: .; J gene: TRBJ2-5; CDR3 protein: CASSEAQGVQYF; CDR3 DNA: TGTGCCAGCAGTGAAGCACAGGGAGTCCAGTACTTC
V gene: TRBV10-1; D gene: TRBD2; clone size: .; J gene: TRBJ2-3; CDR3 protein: CASMPGGSTDTQYF; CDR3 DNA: TGCGCCAGCATGCCGGGGGGTAGCACAGATACGCAGTATTTT
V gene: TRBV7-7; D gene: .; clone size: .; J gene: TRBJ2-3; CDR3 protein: CASSRGATDTQYF; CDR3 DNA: TGTGCTAGCAGCCGCGGGGCCACAGATACGCAGTATTTT
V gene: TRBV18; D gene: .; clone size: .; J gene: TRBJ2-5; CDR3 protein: CASSPPTQETQYF; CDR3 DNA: TGTGCCAGCTCACCACCGACACAAGAGACCCAGTACTTC
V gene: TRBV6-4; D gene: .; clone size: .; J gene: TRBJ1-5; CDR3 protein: CASSHEGGSNQPQHF; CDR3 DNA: TGTGCCAGCAGTCACGAGGGTGGAAGCAATCAGCCCCAGCATTTT
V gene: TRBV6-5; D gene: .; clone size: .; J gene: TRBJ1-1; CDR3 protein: CASSYSGGGNTEAFF; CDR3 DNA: TGTGCCAGCAGTTACTCCGGTGGGGGGAACACTGAAGCTTTCTTT
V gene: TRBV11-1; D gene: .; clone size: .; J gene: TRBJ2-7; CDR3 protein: CASSLTLEQYF; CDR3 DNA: TGTGCCAGCAGCTTAACCCTCGAGCAGTACTTC
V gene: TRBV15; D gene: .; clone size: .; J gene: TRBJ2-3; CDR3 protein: CATSRDHPSTDTQYF; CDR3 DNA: TGTGCCACCAGCAGAGACCACCCTAGCACAGATACGCAGTATTTT
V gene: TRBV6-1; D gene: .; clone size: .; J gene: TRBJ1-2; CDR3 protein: CASSEGGGGYTF; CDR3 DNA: TGTGCCAGCAGTGAAGGGGGGGGCGGCTACACCTTC
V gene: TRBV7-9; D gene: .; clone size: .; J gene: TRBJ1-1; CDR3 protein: CASSQSRVTEAFF; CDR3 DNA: TGTGCCAGCAGCCAAAGTCGGGTTACTGAAGCTTTCTTT
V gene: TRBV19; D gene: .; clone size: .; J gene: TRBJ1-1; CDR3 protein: CASRQGGAAGTEAFF; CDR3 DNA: TGTGCCAGTAGACAGGGAGGGGCAGCGGGCACTGAAGCTTTCTTT
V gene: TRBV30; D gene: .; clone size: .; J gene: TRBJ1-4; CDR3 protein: CAWTRQANEKLFF; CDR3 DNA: TGTGCCTGGACTCGACAAGCTAATGAAAAACTGTTTTTT
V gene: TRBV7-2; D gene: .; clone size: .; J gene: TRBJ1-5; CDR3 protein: CASSPILNQPQHF; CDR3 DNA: TGTGCCAGCAGCCCGATATTGAATCAGCCCCAGCATTTT
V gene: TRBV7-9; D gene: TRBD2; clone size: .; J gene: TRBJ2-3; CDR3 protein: CASSFSGRVHTQYF; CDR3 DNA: TGTGCCAGCAGCTTTTCCGGGAGGGTCCACACGCAGTATTTT
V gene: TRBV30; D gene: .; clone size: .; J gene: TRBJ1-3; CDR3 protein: CAWSVPGSTLGNTIYF; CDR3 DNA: TGTGCCTGGAGTGTACCAGGGAGTACACTAGGAAACACCATATATTTT
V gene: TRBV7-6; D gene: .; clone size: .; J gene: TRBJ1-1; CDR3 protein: CASSLGQKNTEAFF; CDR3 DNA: TGTGCCAGCAGCTTAGGCCAGAAGAACACTGAAGCTTTCTTT
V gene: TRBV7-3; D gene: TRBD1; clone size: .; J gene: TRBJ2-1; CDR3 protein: CASSSRAAGTGLNEQFF; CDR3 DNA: TGTGCCAGCAGCTCCCGCGCCGCCGGGACAGGACTCAATGAGCAGTTCTTC
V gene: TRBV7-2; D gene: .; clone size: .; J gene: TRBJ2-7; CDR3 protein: CASSLAGSRVSYEQYF; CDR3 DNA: TGTGCCAGCAGCTTAGCAGGCTCCAGGGTCTCCTACGAGCAGTACTTC
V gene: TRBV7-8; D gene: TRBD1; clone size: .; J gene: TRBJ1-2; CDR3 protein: CASTPVDRGLEGYTF; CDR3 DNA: TGTGCCAGCACCCCGGTGGACAGGGGGCTCGAAGGCTACACCTTC
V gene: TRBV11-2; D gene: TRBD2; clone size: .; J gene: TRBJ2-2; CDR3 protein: CASRTSGGLFF; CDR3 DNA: TGTGCCAGCAGGACTAGCGGGGGACTGTTTTTT
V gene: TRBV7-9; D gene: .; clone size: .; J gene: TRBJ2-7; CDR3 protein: CASSLTDLHEQYF; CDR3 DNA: TGTGCCAGCAGCCTGACAGATCTCCACGAGCAGTACTTC
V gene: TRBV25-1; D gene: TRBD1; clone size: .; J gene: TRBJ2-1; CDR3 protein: CASSEPPRGPYNEQFF; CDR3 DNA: TGTGCCAGCAGTGAACCGCCCAGGGGGCCCTACAATGAGCAGTTCTTC
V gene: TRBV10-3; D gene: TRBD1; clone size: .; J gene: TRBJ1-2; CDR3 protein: CAISEQGDYGYTF; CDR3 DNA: TGTGCCATCAGTGAACAGGGGGACTATGGCTACACCTTC
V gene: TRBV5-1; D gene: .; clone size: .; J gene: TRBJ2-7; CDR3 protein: CASSTVGGAYEQYF; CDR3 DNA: TGCGCCAGCAGTACCGTCGGAGGGGCCTACGAGCAGTACTTC
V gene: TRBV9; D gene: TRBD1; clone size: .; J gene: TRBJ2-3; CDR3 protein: CASSVVGDRGDTQYF; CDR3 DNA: TGTGCCAGCAGCGTAGTTGGGGACAGGGGTGATACGCAGTATTTT
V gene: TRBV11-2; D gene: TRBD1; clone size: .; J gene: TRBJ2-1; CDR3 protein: CASSRTGGEQFF; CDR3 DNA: TGTGCCAGCAGCCGGACAGGGGGTGAGCAGTTCTTC
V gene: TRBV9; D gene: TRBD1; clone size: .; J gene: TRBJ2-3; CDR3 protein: CASSVRTGTTDTQYF; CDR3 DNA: TGTGCCAGCAGCGTCCGGACAGGGACCACAGATACGCAGTATTTT
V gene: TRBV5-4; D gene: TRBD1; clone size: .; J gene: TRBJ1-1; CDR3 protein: CASSPRTGVNTEAFF; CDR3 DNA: TGTGCCAGCAGCCCTCGGACAGGGGTGAACACTGAAGCTTTCTTT
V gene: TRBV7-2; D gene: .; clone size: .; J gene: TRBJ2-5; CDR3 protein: CASSPLVLGTQYF; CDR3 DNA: TGTGCCAGCAGCCCCTTGGTTTTGGGGACCCAGTACTTC
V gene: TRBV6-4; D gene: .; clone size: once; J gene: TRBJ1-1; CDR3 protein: CASSDGQGASLMNTEAFF; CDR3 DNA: TGTGCCAGCAGTGACGGGCAGGGCGCGTCGTTAATGAACACTGAAGCTTTCTTT